These T cell receptor beta chains were read from a single sample in a study of blood T cell repertoires in COVID-19. Assay used: immunoSEQ multiplex PCR; TCRdb lists only in-frame clones, some missing. The table includes 150,000 to 200,000 clones, around nine tenths detected once. The sequenced sample consisted of peripheral blood. The source is a man in his fifties or sixties with acute or convalescent COVID-19. The CDR3 runs from the conserved cysteine through the conserved F or W. The D gene is left open where the match is weak. Clone sizes are given selectively: once, few, many, or a class where the clone is expanded.

j_call d_call v_call clone_size cdr3_aa cdr3_nt
TRBJ2-2 TRBD2 TRBV6-2/TRBV6-3 . CASSTRRRGGRRTGELFF TGTGCCAGCAGTACCCGAAGACGGGGCGGGAGAAGAACCGGGGAGCTGTTTTTT
TRBJ1-4 . TRBV28 . CASSLMAEATNEKLFF TGTGCCAGCAGTTTAATGGCGGAGGCAACTAATGAAAAACTGTTTTTT
TRBJ2-5 . TRBV6-5 . CASSSSTSGRAQYF .
TRBJ1-6 . TRBV6-5 . CASSQPEYNSPLHF TGTGCCAGCAGCCAACCGGAGTATAATTCACCCCTCCACTTT
TRBJ2-5 . TRBV3-1/TRBV3-2 . CASSPRGGGVQETQYF TGTGCCAGCAGCCCCAGGGGCGGGGGTGTCCAAGAGACCCAGTACTTC
TRBJ1-4 . TRBV27 . CASKGGPGLGEKLFF TGTGCCAGCAAAGGGGGGCCGGGACTAGGTGAAAAACTGTTTTTT
TRBJ2-2 TRBD2 TRBV19 . CASSINAPGLAGVGELFF TGTGCCAGTAGTATCAATGCCCCCGGACTAGCGGGAGTTGGGGAGCTGTTTTTT
TRBJ1-2 . TRBV2 . CASSTGYGYTF TGTGCCAGCAGTACAGGCTATGGCTACACCTTC
TRBJ1-5 . TRBV23-1 . CARGSSGYSNQPQHF TGCGCCAGGGGGTCGAGCGGTTATAGCAATCAGCCCCAGCATTTT
TRBJ2-5 TRBD2 TRBV6-5 . CASSYGVAGAQETQYF TGTGCCAGCAGTTACGGGGTAGCGGGAGCACAAGAGACCCAGTACTTC
TRBJ1-1 . TRBV19 . CASTDSQNTEAFF TGTGCCAGTACAGACAGCCAGAACACTGAAGCTTTCTTT
TRBJ2-1 . TRBV7-9 . CASSPRTGEAYNEQFF TGTGCCAGCAGCCCGCGGACGGGAGAGGCCTACAATGAGCAGTTCTTC
TRBJ1-2 . TRBV12-3/TRBV12-4 few CASSLGTSYGYTF TGTGCCAGCAGTTTAGGTACAAGTTATGGCTACACCTTC
TRBJ1-2 . TRBV6-5 . CASSSPTGPYGYTF TGTGCCAGCAGTTCGCCTACAGGCCCATATGGCTACACCTTC
TRBJ1-5 TRBD1 TRBV27 . CASSRQGINNQPQHF TGTGCCAGCAGTCGACAGGGGATTAACAATCAGCCCCAGCATTTT
TRBJ1-5 . TRBV28 . CASSSPRRAYSNQPQHF TGTGCCAGCAGTTCCCCAAGGAGGGCCTATAGCAATCAGCCCCAGCATTTT
TRBJ1-4 TRBD1 TRBV6-2/TRBV6-3 . CASSWTGNNEKLFF TGTGCCAGCAGTTGGACAGGAAATAATGAAAAACTGTTTTTT
TRBJ2-2 TRBD2 TRBV7-9 . CASREGLASFTGELFF TGTGCCAGCCGGGAAGGACTAGCGAGCTTCACCGGGGAGCTGTTTTTT
TRBJ2-5 TRBD2 TRBV11-3 . CASSSGLAGETQYF TGTGCCAGCAGCTCGGGACTAGCCGGGGAGACCCAGTACTTC
TRBJ2-1 . TRBV6-6 . CASSYGGVYNEQFF TGTGCCAGCAGTTACGGCGGGGTCTACAATGAGCAGTTCTTC
TRBJ2-5 TRBD1 TRBV3-1/TRBV3-2 . CASSQGQSQETQYF TGTGCCAGCAGCCAGGGACAGAGCCAAGAGACCCAGTACTTC
TRBJ2-3 TRBD2 TRBV10-3 . CAISEGVAGMVDTQYF TGTGCCATCAGTGAGGGGGTAGCGGGAATGGTAGATACGCAGTATTTT
TRBJ2-7 . TRBV27 . CASSLRLGPYEQYF TGTGCCAGCAGTCTCCGCTTGGGGCCCTACGAGCAGTACTTC
TRBJ2-1 TRBD1 TRBV6-4 . CASSPRTGAFNEQFF TGTGCCAGCAGTCCTCGGACAGGGGCGTTCAATGAGCAGTTCTTC
TRBJ2-3 . TRBV9 . CASSPYPGTDTQYF TGTGCCAGCAGCCCCTACCCCGGCACAGATACGCAGTATTTT
TRBJ2-1 . TRBV5-1 . CASSLSQDNEQFF TGCGCCAGCAGCTTGAGTCAGGACAATGAGCAGTTCTTC